This T cell receptor (beta chain) comes out of a study of T cell responses to AZD1222 COVID-19 vaccine. A remark on this clone: The antigen remains undetermined.

V was pared by 5 bases and J by 1 base, with 14 bases between. This CDR3 has 15 residues. CDR1 and CDR2 (germline): MNHEY, SVGEGT. Study-wide results and caveats: Clonal diversity was possibly underestimated, and the donors were mostly white British, with more females.

Clones were sequenced by immunoSEQ multiplex PCR, and TCRdb holds only the in-frame ones, with some missing. The sample shows about 110,000 clones, around 90% of them seen only once. The TCR sequence derives from an adult in good health. The source was peripheral blood, collected on day 0 of AZD1222 vaccination. This rearrangement joins TRBV6-2 or TRBV6-3 to TRBJ1-2; weak D call: TRBD1 (5 bases). CDR3 nucleotides: TGTGCCAGCAGTCCGGGCGGGGCAGTTAACTATGGCTACACCTTC. This sequence encodes CASSPGGAVNYGYTF.